Below, 2 T cell receptor beta chains from the same sample are listed, as sequenced in a study of cytomegalovirus exposure and HLA in healthy donors. It was with 60 Vbeta and 13 Jbeta primers that the PCR ran. TCRdb keeps only in-frame clones here, not all; method: immunoSEQ multiplex PCR. The sample includes around 170,000 clones, roughly 83% seen only once; the top ten take roughly 0.38%. Material: PBMCs. These receptors were taken from a boy aged 2-15 years in good health and CMV-seronegative.

CDR3 bases: TGCGCCAGCAGCCCATTATCTGCCCGGGGGACCCAGTACTTC. Encoded protein: CASSPLSARGTQYF. This rearrangement joins TRBV4-1 to TRBJ2-5; D might be TRBD2 (5 bases). V shed 4 bases and J shed 7 bases, with 16 bases lying between them. The germline V gene encodes CDR1 MGHRA and CDR2 YSYEKL. This CDR3 has 14 residues.

The chain carries TRBV29-1 and TRBJ2-3; unclear D gene. Between the trimmed V and J ends, which lost 6 bases and 3 bases, there was a span of 13 bases. Germline-derived CDR1 and CDR2 are SQVTM and ANQGSEA. The CDR3 contains 13 residues. Written as DNA, the CDR3 is TGCAGCGTCCATTGGAGTGGGACAGATACGCAGTATTTT. This codes for CSVHWSGTDTQYF.